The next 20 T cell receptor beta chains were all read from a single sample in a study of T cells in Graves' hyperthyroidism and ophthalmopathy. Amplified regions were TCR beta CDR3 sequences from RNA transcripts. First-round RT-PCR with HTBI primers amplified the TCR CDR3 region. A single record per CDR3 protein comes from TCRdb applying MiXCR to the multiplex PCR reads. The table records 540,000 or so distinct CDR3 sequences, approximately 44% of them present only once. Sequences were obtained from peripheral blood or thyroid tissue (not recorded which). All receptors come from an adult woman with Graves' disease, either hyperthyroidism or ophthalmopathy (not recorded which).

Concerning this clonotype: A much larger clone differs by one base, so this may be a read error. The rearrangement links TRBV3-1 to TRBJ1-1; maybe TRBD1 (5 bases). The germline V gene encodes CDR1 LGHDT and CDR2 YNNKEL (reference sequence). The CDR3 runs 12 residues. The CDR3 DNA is TGTGCCAGCAGCCCCTTTGGGGGTGAAGCTCTCTTT. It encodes CASSPFGGEALF.

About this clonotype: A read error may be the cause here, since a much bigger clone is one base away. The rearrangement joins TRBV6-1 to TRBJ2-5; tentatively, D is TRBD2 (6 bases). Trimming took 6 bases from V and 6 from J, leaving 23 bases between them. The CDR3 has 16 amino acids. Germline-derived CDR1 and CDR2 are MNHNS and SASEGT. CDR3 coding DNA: TGTGCCAGCAGGGACAAACTAGCAGCGGCCAGAAAGACCCAGTACTTC. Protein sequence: CASRDKLAAARKTQYF.

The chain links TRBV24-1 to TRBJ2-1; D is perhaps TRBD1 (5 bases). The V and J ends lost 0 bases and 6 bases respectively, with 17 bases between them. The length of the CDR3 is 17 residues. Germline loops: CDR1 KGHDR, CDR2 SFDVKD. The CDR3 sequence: CATSDLRARDDPNEQFF. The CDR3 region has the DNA TGTGCCACCAGTGATTTGCGGGCCAGGGATGATCCCAATGAGCAGTTCTTC.

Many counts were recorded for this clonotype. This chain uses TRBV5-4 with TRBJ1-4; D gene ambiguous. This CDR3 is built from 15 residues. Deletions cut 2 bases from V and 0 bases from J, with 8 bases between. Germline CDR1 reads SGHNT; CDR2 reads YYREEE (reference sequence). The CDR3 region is CASSLSVSTNEKLFF. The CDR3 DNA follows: TGTGCCAGCAGCTTATCAGTTTCAACTAATGAAAAACTGTTTTTT. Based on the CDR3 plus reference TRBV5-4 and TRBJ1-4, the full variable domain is ETGVTQSPTHLIKTRGQQVTLRCSSQSGHNTVSWYQQALGQGPQFIFQYYREEENGRGNFPPRFSGLQFPNYSSELNVNALELDDSALYLCASSLSVSTNEKLFFGSGTQLSVL.

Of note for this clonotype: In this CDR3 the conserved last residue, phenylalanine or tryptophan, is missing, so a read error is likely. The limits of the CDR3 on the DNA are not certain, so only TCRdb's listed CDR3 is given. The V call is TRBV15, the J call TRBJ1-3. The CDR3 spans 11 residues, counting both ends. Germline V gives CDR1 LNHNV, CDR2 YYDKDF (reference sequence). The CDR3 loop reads CATSRGRLAVT.

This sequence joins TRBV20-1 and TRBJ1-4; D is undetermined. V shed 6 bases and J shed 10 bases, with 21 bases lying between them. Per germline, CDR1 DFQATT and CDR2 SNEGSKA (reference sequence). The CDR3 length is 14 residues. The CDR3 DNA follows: TGCAGTGCCCCACTGCACGGGCAGAGTAGAAAACTGTTTTTT. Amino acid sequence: CSAPLHGQSRKLFF.

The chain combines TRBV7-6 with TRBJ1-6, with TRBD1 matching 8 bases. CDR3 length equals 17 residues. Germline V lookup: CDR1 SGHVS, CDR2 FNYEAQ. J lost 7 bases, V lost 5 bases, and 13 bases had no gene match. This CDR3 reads CASSLTEQGAWNSPLHF. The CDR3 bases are TGTGCCAGCAGCCTCACCGAGCAGGGGGCGTGGAATTCACCCCTCCACTTT.

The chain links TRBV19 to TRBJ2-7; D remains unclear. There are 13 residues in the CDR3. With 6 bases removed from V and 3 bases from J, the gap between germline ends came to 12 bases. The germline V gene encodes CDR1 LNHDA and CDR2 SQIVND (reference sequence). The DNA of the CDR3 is TGTGCCAGTAGGTCAGGCCCCGACTACGAGCAGTACTTC. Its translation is CASRSGPDYEQYF. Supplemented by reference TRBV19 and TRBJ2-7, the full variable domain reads DGGITQSPKYLFRKEGQNVTLSCEQNLNHDAMYWYRQDPGQGLRLIYYSQIVNDFQKGDIAEGYSVSREKKESFPLTVTSAQKNPTAFYLCASRSGPDYEQYFGPGTRLTVT.

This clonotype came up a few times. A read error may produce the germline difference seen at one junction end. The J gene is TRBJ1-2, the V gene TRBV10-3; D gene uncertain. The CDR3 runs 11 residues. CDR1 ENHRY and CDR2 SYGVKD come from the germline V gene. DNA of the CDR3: TGTGCCAGCAGTGCTGATGGTGGCTACACCTTC. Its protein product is CASSADGGYTF.

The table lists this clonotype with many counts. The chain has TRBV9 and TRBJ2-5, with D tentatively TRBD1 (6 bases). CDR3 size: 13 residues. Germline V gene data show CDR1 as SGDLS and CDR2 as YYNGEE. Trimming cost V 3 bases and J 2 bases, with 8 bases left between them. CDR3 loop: CASSGQVQETQYF. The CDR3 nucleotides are TGTGCCAGCAGCGGACAGGTGCAAGAGACCCAGTACTTC.

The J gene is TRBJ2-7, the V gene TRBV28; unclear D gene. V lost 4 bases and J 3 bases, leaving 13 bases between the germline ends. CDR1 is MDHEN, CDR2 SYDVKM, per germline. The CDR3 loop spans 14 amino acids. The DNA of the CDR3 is TGTGCCAGCAGTTCAGGCGAGAATTACTACGAGCAGTACTTC. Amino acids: CASSSGENYYEQYF.

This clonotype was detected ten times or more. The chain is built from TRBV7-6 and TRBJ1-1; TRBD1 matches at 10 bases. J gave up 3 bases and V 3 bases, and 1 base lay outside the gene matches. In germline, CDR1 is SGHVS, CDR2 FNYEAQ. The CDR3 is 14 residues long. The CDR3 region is CASSFGTGDTEAFF. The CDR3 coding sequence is TGTGCCAGCAGCTTTGGGACAGGGGACACTGAAGCTTTCTTT. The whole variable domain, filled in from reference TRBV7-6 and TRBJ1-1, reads GAGVSQSPRYKVTKRGQDVALRCDPISGHVSLYWYRQALGQGPEFLTYFNYEAQQDKSGLPNDRFSAERPEGSISTLTIQRTEQRDSAMYRCASSFGTGDTEAFFGQGTRLTVV.

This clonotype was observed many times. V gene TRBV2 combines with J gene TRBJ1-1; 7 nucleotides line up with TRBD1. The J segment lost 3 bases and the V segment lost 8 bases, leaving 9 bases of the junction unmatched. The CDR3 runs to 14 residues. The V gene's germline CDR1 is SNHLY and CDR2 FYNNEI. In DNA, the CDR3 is TGTGCCAGCGTACCGGTGACAGGGCACACTGAAGCTTTCTTT. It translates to CASVPVTGHTEAFF.

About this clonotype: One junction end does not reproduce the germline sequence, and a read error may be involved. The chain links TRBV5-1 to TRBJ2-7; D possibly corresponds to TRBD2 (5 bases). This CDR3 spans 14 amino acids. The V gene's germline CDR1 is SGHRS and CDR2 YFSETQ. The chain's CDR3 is CASSLGWGVGELYF. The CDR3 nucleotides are TGTGCCAGCAGCTTGGGTTGGGGAGTCGGGGAGCTGTACTTC. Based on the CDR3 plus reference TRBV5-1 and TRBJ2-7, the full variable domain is KAGVTQTPRYLIKTRGQQVTLSCSPISGHRSVSWYQQTPGQGLQFLFEYFSETQRNKGNFPGRFSGRQFSNSRSEMNVSTLELGDSALYLCASSLGWGVGELYFGPGTRLTVT.

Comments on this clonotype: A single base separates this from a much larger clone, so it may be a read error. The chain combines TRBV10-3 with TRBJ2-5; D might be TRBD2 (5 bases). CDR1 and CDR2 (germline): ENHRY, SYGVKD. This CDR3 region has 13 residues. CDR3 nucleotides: TGTGCCAGCAGTTACGCGGTTTGGGAGATCCAGTACTTC. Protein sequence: CASSYAVWEIQYF.

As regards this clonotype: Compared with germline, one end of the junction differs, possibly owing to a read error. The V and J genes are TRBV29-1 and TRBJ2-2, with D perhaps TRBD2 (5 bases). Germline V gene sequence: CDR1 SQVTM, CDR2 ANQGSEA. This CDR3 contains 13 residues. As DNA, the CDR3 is TGCAGCGTTGATAGAGGGAACACTGGGGAGCTGTTTTTT. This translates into CSVDRGNTGELFF.

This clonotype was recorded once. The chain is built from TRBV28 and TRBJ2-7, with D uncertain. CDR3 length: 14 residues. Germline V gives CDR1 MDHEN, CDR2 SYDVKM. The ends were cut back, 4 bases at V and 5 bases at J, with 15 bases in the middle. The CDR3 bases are TGTGCCAGCAGTTCCAAGGGCAAATTCCACGAGCAGTACTTC. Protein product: CASSSKGKFHEQYF.

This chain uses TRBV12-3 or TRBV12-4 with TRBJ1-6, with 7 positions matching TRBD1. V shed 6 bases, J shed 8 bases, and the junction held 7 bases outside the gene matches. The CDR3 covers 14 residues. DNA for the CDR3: TGTGCCAGCAGCCTAGGACAGGAGCATTCACCCCTCCACTTT. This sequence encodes CASSLGQEHSPLHF.

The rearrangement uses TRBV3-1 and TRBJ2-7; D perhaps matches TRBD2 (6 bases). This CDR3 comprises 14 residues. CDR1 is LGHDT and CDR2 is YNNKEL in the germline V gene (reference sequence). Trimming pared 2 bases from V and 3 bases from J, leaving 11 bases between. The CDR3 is CASSQRWRGYEQYF. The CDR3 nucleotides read TGTGCCAGCAGCCAAAGGTGGAGGGGCTACGAGCAGTACTTC.

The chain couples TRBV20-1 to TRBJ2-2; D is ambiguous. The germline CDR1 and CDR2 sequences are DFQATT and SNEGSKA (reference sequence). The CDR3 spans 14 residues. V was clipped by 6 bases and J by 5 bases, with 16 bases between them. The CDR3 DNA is TGCAGTGCCAGCAGATCGTCGGAAACCGGGGAGCTGTTTTTT. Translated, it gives CSASRSSETGELFF.